Here is one T cell receptor beta chain with its context. Per the original data handling: Using reference gene primer amplification, nucleated cell counts were estimated. Sequencing was performed with immunoSEQ multiplex PCR; in TCRdb, only in-frame clones are kept and a portion is missing. That table gives V, J and clone size, and the DNA gave D and trimming. The table includes under 40,000 clones, around 87% detected once. These data are taken from a study of blood T cell repertoires in COVID-19. Study-level background: Acute-phase and convalescent COVID-19 samples originated in the United States, Italy and Spain.

In germline, CDR1 is KGHDR, CDR2 SFDVKD. V was trimmed by 9 bases and J by 4 bases, leaving 14 bases between them. This CDR3 is built from 13 residues. This TCR came from a man in his 60s with active COVID-19. Material for sequencing was peripheral blood. The chain uses TRBV24-1 and TRBJ2-5, with D possibly TRBD1 on 6 matching bases. The CDR3 DNA follows: TGTGCCACCCAGGCACAGGGTTCAGAGACCCAGTACTTC. Its protein product is CATQAQGSETQYF.